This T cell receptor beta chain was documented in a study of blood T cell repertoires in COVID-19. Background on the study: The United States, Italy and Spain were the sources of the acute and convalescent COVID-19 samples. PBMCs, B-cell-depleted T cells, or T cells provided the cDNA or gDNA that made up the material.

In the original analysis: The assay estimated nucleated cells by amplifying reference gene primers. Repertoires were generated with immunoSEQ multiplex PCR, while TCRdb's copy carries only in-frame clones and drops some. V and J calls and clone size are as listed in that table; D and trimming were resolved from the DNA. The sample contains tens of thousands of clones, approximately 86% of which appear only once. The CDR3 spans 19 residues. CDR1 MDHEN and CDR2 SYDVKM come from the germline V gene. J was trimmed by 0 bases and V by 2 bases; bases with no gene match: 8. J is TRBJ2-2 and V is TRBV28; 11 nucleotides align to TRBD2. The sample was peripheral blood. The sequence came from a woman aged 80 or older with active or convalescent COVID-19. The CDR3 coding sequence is TGTGCCAGCAGTTTAGAGTCTAGCGGGGGGTCCTCGAACACCGGGGAGCTGTTTTTT. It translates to CASSLESSGGSSNTGELFF.